The 8 T cell receptor beta chains reported below all come from one sample, sequenced in a study of shared clonotypes between healthy human individuals. Sequencing was performed with immunoSEQ multiplex PCR; in TCRdb, only in-frame clones are kept and a portion is missing. This sample has some 2.1 million clones, with 90% to 95% found just once. What was sequenced was naive CD4+ T cells sorted from blood. Stated subset: CD45RA+ positively selected. The receptors were sampled from a man aged 18 to 30 in good health.

About this clone: This CDR3 is also generated by other DNA sequences in the sample. The chain joins TRBV9 to TRBJ1-3; a weak D match, TRBD1 (5 bases). The CDR3 extends over 17 amino acids. The germline V and J ends were trimmed by 0 bases and 0 bases, with 13 bases remaining between them. In germline, CDR1 is SGDLS, CDR2 YYNGEE. CDR3 loop: CASSVEPGRNSGNTIYF. In DNA, the CDR3 is TGTGCCAGCAGCGTAGAACCGGGACGGAACTCTGGAAACACCATATATTTT.

The V call is TRBV18, the J call TRBJ2-3; 11 nucleotides agree with TRBD2. J was trimmed by 3 bases and V by 5 bases; bases with no gene match: 10. Germline loops: CDR1 KGHSH, CDR2 LQKENI. This CDR3 has 17 residues. This CDR3 is CASSTPISGGGTDTQYF. Here the CDR3 DNA reads TGTGCCAGCTCAACCCCCATTAGCGGGGGGGGGACAGATACGCAGTATTTT.

J is TRBJ2-7 and V is TRBV18; no clear D gene. Trimming left V 3 bases short and J 6 bases short, with 9 bases between. The CDR3 loop spans 12 amino acids. The germline V gene has CDR1 KGHSH and CDR2 LQKENI. The CDR3 protein is CASSPEHGEQYF. The CDR3 DNA is TGTGCCAGCTCACCCGAACACGGCGAGCAGTACTTC.

The genes are TRBV20-1 and TRBJ2-1; D remains ambiguous. This CDR3 spans 10 amino acids. Deletions cut 6 bases from V and 5 bases from J, with 5 bases between. Germline V CDR1 and CDR2: DFQATT, SNEGSKA (reference sequence). CDR3 region: CSAADNEQFF. The CDR3 region has the DNA TGCAGTGCAGCCGACAATGAGCAGTTCTTC.

Worth noting for this clone: At one end, the junction sequence differs from germline, possibly due to a read error. The chain links TRBV6-4 to TRBJ1-2; 9 bases map to TRBD1. The CDR3 is 12 residues long. The germline V gene has CDR1 MRHNA and CDR2 SNTAGT. CDR3 sequence: CASGEQGAGYTF. The CDR3 nucleotides read TGTGCCAGCGGTGAACAGGGGGCTGGCTACACCTTC.

The chain couples TRBV7-2 to TRBJ2-7; D could derive from TRBD1 or TRBD2 (6 bases each). The germline V and J ends were trimmed by 5 bases and 3 bases, with 14 bases remaining between them. The CDR3 spans 14 residues. Germline V CDR1 and CDR2: SGHTA, FQGNSA. The CDR3 region has the DNA TGTGCCAGCAGCCGGGGGCTAGCTTTCTACGAGCAGTACTTC. Its protein is CASSRGLAFYEQYF.

V usage is TRBV10-3 and J usage is TRBJ1-1; D gene uncertain. The V and J ends lost 1 base and 1 base respectively, with 7 bases between them. Germline-derived CDR1 and CDR2 are ENHRY and SYGVKD. This CDR3 is 14 amino acids long. CDR3 sequence reads: CAISEWAENTEAFF. Written as DNA, the CDR3 is TGTGCCATCAGTGAGTGGGCCGAGAACACTGAAGCTTTCTTT.

The V gene is TRBV18, the J gene TRBJ1-4, with 7 bases matching TRBD1. V was clipped by 4 bases and J by 5 bases; unmatched bases: 4. The CDR3 is made up of 14 amino acids. From germline, CDR1 is KGHSH and CDR2 LQKENI. CDR3 amino acids: CASSRDRINEKLFF. The CDR3, as DNA: TGTGCCAGCTCACGGGACAGAATAAATGAAAAACTGTTTTTT.